This TCR beta chain derives from a study of technical replicates of blood from a few donors. V lost 4 bases and J lost 0, with 21 bases in between. Looked up from germline, CDR1 is SGHTA and CDR2 is FQGNSA. The CDR3 totals 18 residues. This table comes from immunoSEQ multiplex PCR, and its TCRdb copy is limited to in-frame clones, with some not included. The repertoire has nearly 80,000 clones, around 90% of them found once; the top ten carry about 0.38%. The chain carries TRBV7-2 and TRBJ1-1; the D is unclear. The sample taken for sequencing was T cells isolated from PBMCs. The receptor was derived from a human donor in good health. The CDR3 is CASSYKPIHAELNTEAFF. CDR3 coding DNA: TGTGCCAGCAGCTACAAACCGATCCATGCCGAATTGAACACTGAAGCTTTCTTT.